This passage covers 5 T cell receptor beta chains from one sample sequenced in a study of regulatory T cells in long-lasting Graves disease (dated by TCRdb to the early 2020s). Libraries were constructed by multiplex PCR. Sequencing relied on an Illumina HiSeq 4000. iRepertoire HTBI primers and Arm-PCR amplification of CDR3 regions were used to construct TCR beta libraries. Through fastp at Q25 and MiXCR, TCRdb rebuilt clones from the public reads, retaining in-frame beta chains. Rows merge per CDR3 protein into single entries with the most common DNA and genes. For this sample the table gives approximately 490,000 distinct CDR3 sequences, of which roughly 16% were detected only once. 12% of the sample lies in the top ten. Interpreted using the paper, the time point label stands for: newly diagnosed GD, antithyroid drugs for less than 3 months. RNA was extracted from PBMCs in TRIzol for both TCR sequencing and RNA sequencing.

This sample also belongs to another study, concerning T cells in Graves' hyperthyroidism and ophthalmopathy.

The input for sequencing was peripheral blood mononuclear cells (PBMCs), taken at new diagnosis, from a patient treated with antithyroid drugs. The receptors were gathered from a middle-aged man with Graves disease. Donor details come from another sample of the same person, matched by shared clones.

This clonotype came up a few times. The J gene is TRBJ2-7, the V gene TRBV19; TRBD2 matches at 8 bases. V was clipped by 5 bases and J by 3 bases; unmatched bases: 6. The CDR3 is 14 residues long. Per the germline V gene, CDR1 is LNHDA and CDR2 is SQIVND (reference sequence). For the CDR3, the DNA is TGTGCCAGTAGTTCAGCGGGACTAGACTACGAGCAGTACTTC. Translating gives CASSSAGLDYEQYF.

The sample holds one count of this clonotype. CDR3 bases: TGTGCCAGTACTCCGACAGGCTCCTCTGGGGCCAACGTCCTGACTTTC. Residues: CASTPTGSSGANVLTF. This rearrangement joins TRBV19 to TRBJ2-6, with TRBD1 as a possible D gene (6 bases). The V end was cut by 7 bases, the J end by 0 bases, with 13 bases between. The CDR3 sequence is 16 residues long. CDR1 and CDR2 from the germline V gene are LNHDA and SQIVND (reference sequence).

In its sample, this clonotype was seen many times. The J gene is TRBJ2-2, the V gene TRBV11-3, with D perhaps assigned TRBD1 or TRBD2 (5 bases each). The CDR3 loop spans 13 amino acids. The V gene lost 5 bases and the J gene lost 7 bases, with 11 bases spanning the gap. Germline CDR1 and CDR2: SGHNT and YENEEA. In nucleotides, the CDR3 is TGTGCCAGCAGCCCTTATGGGGGCGGGGAGCTGTTTTTT. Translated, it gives CASSPYGGGELFF.

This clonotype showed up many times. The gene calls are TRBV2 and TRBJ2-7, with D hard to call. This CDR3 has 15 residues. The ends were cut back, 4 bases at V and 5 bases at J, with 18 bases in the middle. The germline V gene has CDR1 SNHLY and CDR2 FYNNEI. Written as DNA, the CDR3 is TGTGCCAGCAGTGCTGAATCTCCCCCTTCCGACGAGCAGTACTTC. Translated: CASSAESPPSDEQYF.

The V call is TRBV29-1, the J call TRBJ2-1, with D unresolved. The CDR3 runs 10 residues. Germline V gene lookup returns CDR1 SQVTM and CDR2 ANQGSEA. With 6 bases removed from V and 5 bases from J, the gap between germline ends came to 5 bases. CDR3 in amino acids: CSVAHNEQFF. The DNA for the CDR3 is TGCAGCGTGGCCCACAATGAGCAGTTCTTC.